These 24 T cell receptor beta chains share one sample of origin, sequenced in a study of somatic mutations in cytotoxic T cells in rheumatoid arthritis. The method was immunoSEQ multiplex PCR; TCRdb's version includes in-frame clones alone and lacks a portion of them. The table lists about 26,000 clones, roughly 82% of them singletons, with around 5% in the top ten. What was sequenced was CD8+ T cells sorted from blood. The receptors stem from a man aged 50-60 years in good health.

The chain carries TRBV7-9 and TRBJ2-3; TRBD2 matches at 12 bases. The J segment lost 3 bases and the V segment lost 5 bases, leaving 12 bases of the junction unmatched. The CDR3 consists of 18 residues. Per the germline V gene, CDR1 is SEHNR and CDR2 is FQNEAQ (reference sequence). Here the CDR3 reads CASSPGPGLAGFTDTQYF. In DNA form, the CDR3 reads TGTGCCAGCAGCCCCGGGCCCGGACTAGCGGGATTTACAGATACGCAGTATTTT.

This rearrangement joins TRBV29-1 to TRBJ1-5, with D possibly matching TRBD1 (6 bases). Trimming took 4 bases from V and 4 from J, leaving 14 bases between them. CDR3 length equals 14 residues. The germline V gene encodes CDR1 SQVTM and CDR2 ANQGSEA. The CDR3 sequence: CSVVSRGPNQPQHF. The CDR3 nucleotides are TGCAGCGTTGTAAGCAGGGGTCCAAATCAGCCCCAGCATTTT.

This rearrangement joins TRBV27 to TRBJ1-5, with D unresolved. Germline V gene sequence: CDR1 MNHEY, CDR2 SMNVEV (reference sequence). V was cut by 4 bases and J by 3 bases, with 10 bases left in between. CDR3 length: 14 amino acids. CDR3 nucleotide sequence: TGTGCCAGCAGTTCCGGGCGAATCAATCAGCCCCAGCATTTT. It encodes CASSSGRINQPQHF.

V gene TRBV6-5 combines with J gene TRBJ1-2; 11 positions agree with TRBD1. This CDR3 is 16 amino acids long. Germline values: CDR1 MNHEY, CDR2 SVGAGI. V gave up 4 bases and J gave up 3 bases; unmatched junction bases: 7. The CDR3 reads CASSSTGTGGHYGYTF. CDR3 DNA: TGTGCCAGCAGTTCAACGGGGACAGGGGGGCACTATGGCTACACCTTC.

The CDR3 spells CASSYSGQATNEKLFF. The CDR3 nucleotides read TGTGCCAGCAGTTACTCCGGACAGGCAACTAATGAAAAACTGTTTTTT. The genes are TRBV6-6 and TRBJ1-4, with 7 bases identical to TRBD1. With V trimmed by 0 bases and J by 0 bases, 1 base remained unmatched. Per germline, CDR1 MNHNY and CDR2 SVGAGI (reference sequence). The CDR3 is 16 amino acids.

The chain joins TRBV30 to TRBJ1-1; 9 bases line up with TRBD1. The CDR3 length is 14 residues. The germline gives CDR1 GTSNPN, CDR2 SVGIG (reference sequence). V trimming: 3 bases; J trimming: 5 bases; junction bases outside the gene matches: 7. Here the CDR3 DNA reads TGTGCCTGGAGCGAAACAGGGGGCCGGACTGAAGCTTTCTTT. Its protein product is CAWSETGGRTEAFF.

This clone was observed a few times. The rearrangement joins TRBV19 to TRBJ1-2; 7 nucleotides line up with TRBD1. CDR3 length: 12 residues. Germline-derived CDR1 and CDR2 are LNHDA and SQIVND (reference sequence). Trimming took 10 bases from V and 2 from J; bases not matched to a gene: 4. The CDR3 sequence is CATQQGNYGYTF. CDR3 coding DNA: TGTGCCACCCAACAGGGGAACTATGGCTACACCTTC.

The rearrangement joins TRBV27 to TRBJ2-2; a weak D match, TRBD1 (6 bases). V was pared by 3 bases and J by 3 bases, with 11 bases between. Germline V CDR1 and CDR2: MNHEY, SMNVEV (reference sequence). This CDR3 has 15 amino acids. This chain's CDR3 is CASSFGQGYTGELFF. The CDR3 bases are TGTGCCAGCAGTTTTGGGCAGGGGTACACCGGGGAGCTGTTTTTT.

The rearrangement uses TRBV27 and TRBJ2-6; no clear D. CDR3 length: 13 residues. Germline V gene lookup returns CDR1 MNHEY and CDR2 SMNVEV (reference sequence). Deletions cut 3 bases from V and 0 bases from J, with 0 bases between. CDR3 DNA: TGTGCCAGCAGTTTCTCTGGGGCCAACGTCCTGACTTTC. It codes for CASSFSGANVLTF.

The J gene is TRBJ2-2, the V gene TRBV11-3; 11 bases agree with TRBD2. V shed 2 bases and J 6 bases; nucleotides not matched to a gene: 5. This CDR3 comprises 16 residues. CDR1 is SGHNT and CDR2 is YENEEA in the germline V gene. The DNA of the CDR3 is TGTGCCAGCAGCTTACCCCTAGCGGGAGGCCCCGGGGAGCTGTTTTTT. Translated: CASSLPLAGGPGELFF.

CDR3 in amino acids: CASSERETQYF. CDR3 coding DNA: TGTGCCAGCAGTGAACGGGAGACCCAGTACTTC. The chain is built from TRBV2 and TRBJ2-5, with no clear D. CDR3 length: 11 amino acids. CDR1 and CDR2 from the germline V gene are SNHLY and FYNNEI. Trimming shortened V by 2 bases and J by 5 bases, and 3 bases separated the two germline ends.

The V call is TRBV29-1, the J call TRBJ2-5; weak D call: TRBD1 (7 bases). Trimming stripped 7 bases from V and 0 bases from J, with 12 bases between. The CDR3 is 13 amino acids. Germline V gives CDR1 SQVTM, CDR2 ANQGSEA. This CDR3 reads CSGEDRYQETQYF. The CDR3 DNA reads as TGCAGCGGGGAGGACAGGTACCAAGAGACCCAGTACTTC.

The chain links TRBV11-3 to TRBJ2-2; possible D gene TRBD1, 5 bases. The germline V gene has CDR1 SGHNT and CDR2 YENEEA. Trimming pared 1 base from V and 0 bases from J, leaving 6 bases between. This CDR3 spans 15 amino acids. The CDR3 DNA reads TGTGCCAGCAGCTTAGGACAGACGAACACCGGGGAGCTGTTTTTT. Its translation is CASSLGQTNTGELFF.

The genes are TRBV7-9 and TRBJ2-5, with a tentative D call TRBD2 (5 bases). With 3 bases removed from V and 0 bases from J, the gap between germline ends came to 8 bases. CDR3 length equals 14 residues. The germline V gene has CDR1 SEHNR and CDR2 FQNEAQ (reference sequence). CDR3 residues: CASSFSGDQETQYF. CDR3 nucleotides: TGTGCCAGCAGCTTCTCCGGGGACCAAGAGACCCAGTACTTC.

J is TRBJ1-5 and V is TRBV6-5; D is uncertain. This CDR3 region has 15 residues. The ends were cut back, 0 bases at V and 3 bases at J, with 9 bases in the middle. Germline V gene data show CDR1 as MNHEY and CDR2 as SVGAGI. CDR3 in DNA: TGTGCCAGCAGTTACTCTGGCGGTGACAATCAGCCCCAGCATTTT. It encodes CASSYSGGDNQPQHF.

The chain has TRBV6-5 and TRBJ2-7; D not certain. Per germline, CDR1 MNHEY and CDR2 SVGAGI. Trimming shortened V by 7 bases and J by 4 bases, and 8 bases separated the two germline ends. The CDR3 is 11 residues long. CDR3 sequence: CASIKGYEQYF. For the CDR3, the DNA is TGTGCCAGCATCAAAGGGTACGAGCAGTACTTC.

The rearrangement joins TRBV7-9 to TRBJ1-1; D ambiguous. Germline values: CDR1 SEHNR, CDR2 FQNEAQ (reference sequence). With 9 bases removed from V and 1 base from J, the gap between germline ends came to 6 bases. The CDR3 length is 11 residues. CDR3: CASTRNTEAFF. CDR3 sequence (DNA): TGTGCCAGTACGCGGAACACTGAAGCTTTCTTT.

The chain uses TRBV7-8 and TRBJ2-3; 7 bases align to TRBD2. After removal of 1 base from V and 5 bases from J, the junction contained 12 bases not matched to a gene. This CDR3 contains 17 residues. Per the germline V gene, CDR1 is SGHVS and CDR2 is FQNEAQ. The CDR3 DNA reads as TGTGCCAGCAGCTTAGGAGGGATGCGGGAGAGGGGAGATACGCAGTATTTT. Residues: CASSLGGMRERGDTQYF. Full variable domain (rest looked up from reference TRBV7-8 and TRBJ2-3): GAGVSQSPRYKVAKRGQDVALRCDPISGHVSLFWYQQALGQGPEFLTYFQNEAQLDKSGLPSDRFFAERPEGSVSTLKIQRTQQEDSAVYLCASSLGGMRERGDTQYFGPGTRLTVL.

This chain joins TRBV5-4 and TRBJ1-1; no reliable D call. CDR1 SGHNT and CDR2 YYREEE come from the germline V gene (reference sequence). This CDR3 has 13 residues. V lost 4 bases and J lost 6, with 13 bases in between. The CDR3 here is CASSPRAEAEAFF. In DNA, the CDR3 is TGTGCCAGCAGCCCGCGGGCTGAGGCTGAAGCTTTCTTT. The full variable domain, completed using reference TRBV5-4 and TRBJ1-1, is ETGVTQSPTHLIKTRGQQVTLRCSSQSGHNTVSWYQQALGQGPQFIFQYYREEENGRGNFPPRFSGLQFPNYSSELNVNALELDDSALYLCASSPRAEAEAFFGQGTRLTVV.

This clone was counted a few times. The gene calls are TRBV6-1 and TRBJ2-1; the match to TRBD2 covers 11 bases. The CDR3 spans 14 residues. The germline V gene encodes CDR1 MNHNS and CDR2 SASEGT. The V segment lost 8 bases and the J segment 8 bases; nucleotides outside the gene matches: 8. The CDR3 region is CASVLAGDVYEQFF. The CDR3 bases are TGTGCCAGCGTACTAGCGGGAGACGTCTATGAGCAGTTCTTC.

This sequence joins TRBV5-5 and TRBJ2-1, with D possibly TRBD2 on 5 matching bases. CDR3 length: 13 amino acids. Trimming stripped 1 base from V and 6 bases from J, with 8 bases between. CDR1 and CDR2 (germline): SGHKS, YYEKEE (reference sequence). The CDR3 here is CASSLWRLNEQFF. The CDR3 DNA sequence: TGTGCCAGCAGCTTGTGGAGGCTCAATGAGCAGTTCTTC.

The V gene is TRBV6-5, the J gene TRBJ1-1; D gene uncertain. This CDR3 spans 13 amino acids. CDR1 and CDR2 (germline): MNHEY, SVGAGI. V lost 4 bases and J lost 5, with 11 bases in between. The CDR3: CASSSFAGTEAFF. As DNA, the CDR3 is TGTGCCAGCAGTTCCTTTGCGGGGACTGAAGCTTTCTTT.

The rearrangement links TRBV5-6 to TRBJ2-2; possible D gene TRBD2, 5 bases. This CDR3 is built from 15 residues. CDR1 and CDR2 (germline): SGHDT, YYEEEE. Trimming removed 0 bases at V and 4 bases at J, with 10 bases between. The CDR3 nucleotides are TGTGCCAGCAGCTTGGTTTCGGGGATCACCGGGGAGCTGTTTTTT. Its protein product is CASSLVSGITGELFF.

The J gene is TRBJ2-2, the V gene TRBV7-6; D is perhaps TRBD1 (6 bases). Trimming shortened V by 1 base and J by 9 bases, and 15 bases separated the two germline ends. CDR3 length: 15 amino acids. Germline V CDR1 and CDR2: SGHVS, FNYEAQ. The CDR3 DNA sequence: TGTGCCAGCAGCTTAGGGTTGCTCCGGGACAGGGAGCTGTTTTTT. Translating gives CASSLGLLRDRELFF.